The TCR beta chain described here comes from a study of blood T cell repertoires in COVID-19. In the study overall: Sites across the United States, Italy and Spain contributed samples from acute and convalescent COVID-19.

A few counts support this clone. This CDR3 spans 15 amino acids. Participants, roughly 18 to 90 years old, spanned 25 or so US areas. Donors were grouped by their self-reported clinical history. Using immunoSEQ multiplex PCR, the repertoire was profiled, and TCRdb retains in-frame clones only, with some absent. Found here are 190,000 or so clones, 80% to 90% of them singletons; the top ten hold around 4%. The chain joins TRBV21-1 to TRBJ1-5. TRBV21-1 is shown as a pseudogene. The clonotype comes from a woman younger than 45 who had been exposed to COVID-19. The sequenced sample was PBMCs or T cells enriched from blood (not recorded which). The CDR3 bases are TGTGCCAGCAGCAGTGGGGGGTATAGCAATCAGCCCCAGCATTTT. It translates to CASSSGGYSNQPQHF.